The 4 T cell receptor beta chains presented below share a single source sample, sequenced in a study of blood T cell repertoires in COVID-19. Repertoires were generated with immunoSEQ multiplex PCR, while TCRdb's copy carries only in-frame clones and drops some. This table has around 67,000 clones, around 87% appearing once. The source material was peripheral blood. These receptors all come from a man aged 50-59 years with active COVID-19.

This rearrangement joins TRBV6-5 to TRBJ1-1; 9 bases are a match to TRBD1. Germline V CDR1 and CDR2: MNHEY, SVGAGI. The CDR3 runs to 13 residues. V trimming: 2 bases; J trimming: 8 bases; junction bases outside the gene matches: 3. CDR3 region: CASSYTGGYEAFF. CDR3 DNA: TGTGCCAGCAGTTACACAGGGGGCTACGAAGCTTTCTTT.

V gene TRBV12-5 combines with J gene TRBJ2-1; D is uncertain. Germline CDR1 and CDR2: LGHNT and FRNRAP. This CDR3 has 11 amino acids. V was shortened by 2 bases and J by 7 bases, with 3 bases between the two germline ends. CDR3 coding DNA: TGTGCTAGTGGTTTGTTAAATGAGCAGTTCTTC. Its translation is CASGLLNEQFF.

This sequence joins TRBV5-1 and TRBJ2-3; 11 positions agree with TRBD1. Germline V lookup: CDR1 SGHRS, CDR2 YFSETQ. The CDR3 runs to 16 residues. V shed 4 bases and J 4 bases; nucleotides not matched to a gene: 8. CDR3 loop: CASSTPGQGGPDTQYF. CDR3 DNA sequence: TGCGCCAGCAGCACGCCGGGACAGGGGGGGCCAGATACGCAGTATTTT.

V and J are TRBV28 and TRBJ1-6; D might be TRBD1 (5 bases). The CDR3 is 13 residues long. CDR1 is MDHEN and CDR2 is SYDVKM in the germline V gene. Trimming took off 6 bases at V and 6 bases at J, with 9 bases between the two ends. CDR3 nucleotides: TGTGCCAGCAGGGGGACTTCTAATTCACCCCTCCACTTT. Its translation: CASRGTSNSPLHF.